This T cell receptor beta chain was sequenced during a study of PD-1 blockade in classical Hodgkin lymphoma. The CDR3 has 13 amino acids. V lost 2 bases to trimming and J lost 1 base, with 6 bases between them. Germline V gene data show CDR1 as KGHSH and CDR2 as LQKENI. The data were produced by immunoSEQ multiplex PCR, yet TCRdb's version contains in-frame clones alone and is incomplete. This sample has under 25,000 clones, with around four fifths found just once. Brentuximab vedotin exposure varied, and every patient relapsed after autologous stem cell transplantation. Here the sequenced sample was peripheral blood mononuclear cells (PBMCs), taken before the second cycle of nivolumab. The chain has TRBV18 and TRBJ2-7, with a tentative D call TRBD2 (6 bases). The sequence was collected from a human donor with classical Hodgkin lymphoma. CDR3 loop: CASSPGTSYEQYF. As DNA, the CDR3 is TGTGCCAGCTCACCAGGGACTTCCTACGAGCAGTACTTC.